Given below is one TCR beta chain in context. This table comes from immunoSEQ multiplex PCR, and its TCRdb copy is limited to in-frame clones, with some not included. The data contain approximately 230,000 clones, around 89% of them singletons. Cohorts were assigned according to the clinical history that participants reported. CDR3 length: 15 amino acids. Germline CDR1 is MDHEN and CDR2 is SYDVKM. Trimming left V 5 bases short and J 5 bases short, with 18 bases between. The data derive from a study of blood T cell repertoires in COVID-19. The sequence was collected from a woman aged 25-40 years who had recovered from COVID-19. The gene calls are TRBV28 and TRBJ2-5, with TRBD2 as a possible D gene (5 bases). The sequencing input was PBMCs or T cells enriched from blood (not recorded which). The CDR3 spells CASSQSRGIRETQYF. The CDR3 bases are TGTGCCAGCAGTCAATCAAGAGGGATTAGGGAGACCCAGTACTTC.